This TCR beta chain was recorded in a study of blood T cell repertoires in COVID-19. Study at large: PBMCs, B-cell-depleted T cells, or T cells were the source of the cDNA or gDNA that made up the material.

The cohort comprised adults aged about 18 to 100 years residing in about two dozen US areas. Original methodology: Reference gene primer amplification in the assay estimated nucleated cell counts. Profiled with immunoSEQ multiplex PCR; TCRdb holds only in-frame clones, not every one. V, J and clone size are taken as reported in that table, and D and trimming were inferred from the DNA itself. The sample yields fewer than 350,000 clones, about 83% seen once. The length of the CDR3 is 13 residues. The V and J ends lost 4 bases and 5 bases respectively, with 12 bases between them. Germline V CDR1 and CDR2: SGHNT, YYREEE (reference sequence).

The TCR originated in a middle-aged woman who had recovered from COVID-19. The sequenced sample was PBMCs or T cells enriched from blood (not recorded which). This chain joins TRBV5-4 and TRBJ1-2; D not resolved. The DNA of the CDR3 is TGTGCCAGCAGCCACCCGGGATCTTATGGCTACACCTTC. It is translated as CASSHPGSYGYTF.